Listed here are 20 T cell receptor beta chains from one sample, sequenced in a study of human T cells and chemical hapten exposure. The time point was: patch test 1, 2 weeks after DPC sensitization. Treatment given: therapeutic diphenylcyclopropenone sensitization with weekly scalp DPC. Each CDR3 protein gets one entry after TCRdb re-called the RACE reads with MiXCR. The table lists under 450,000 distinct CDR3 sequences, 4.8% of them singletons, with under 3% in the top ten. The input for sequencing was whole blood, taken in connection with sensitization to the hapten diphenylcyclopropenone (DPC). The receptors derive from a woman aged 50 to 65 with alopecia areata. Some clones in this sample may be carry-over from other donors' samples.

This clonotype was found many times. The rearrangement links TRBV3-1 to TRBJ1-2, with D perhaps matching TRBD1 (6 bases). Trimming left V 11 bases short and J 1 base short, with 17 bases between. The CDR3 is made up of 14 amino acids. CDR1 is LGHDT, CDR2 YNNKEL, per germline (reference sequence). The CDR3 sequence: CAAGRGALNYGYTF. The CDR3 DNA follows: TGTGCCGCGGGGCGGGGGGCCCTTAACTATGGCTACACCTTC.

This clonotype was found many times. The CDR3 DNA sequence: TGCAGTGCTAGTCCCGTCAGGGTTGATAGCAATCAGCCCCAGCATTTT. Its translation: CSASPVRVDSNQPQHF. The chain is built from TRBV20-1 and TRBJ1-5; D may be TRBD1 (5 bases). Germline V CDR1 and CDR2: DFQATT, SNEGSKA (reference sequence). V was pared by 3 bases and J by 0 bases, with 15 bases between. There are 16 residues in the CDR3.

Ten or more counts support this clonotype. The chain's CDR3 is CASSPEDYGYTF. The CDR3 DNA follows: TGTGCCAGCTCACCAGAGGACTATGGCTACACCTTC. The chain combines TRBV18 with TRBJ1-2; D remains unclear. Germline CDR1 reads KGHSH; CDR2 reads LQKENI. The CDR3 is 12 amino acids. Trimming cost V 2 bases and J 3 bases, with 4 bases left between them.

This clonotype came up many times. The chain has TRBV6-5 and TRBJ1-3; 8 bases match TRBD1. Germline lookup yields CDR1 MNHEY and CDR2 SVGAGI. The CDR3 length is 15 residues. With 6 bases clipped from V and 1 base from J, the junction kept 5 bases outside the gene matches. The CDR3 DNA is TGTGCCAGCAGCGGACAGGGAGGATCTGGAAACACCATATATTTT. Protein: CASSGQGGSGNTIYF.

This clonotype was detected ten times or more. The rearrangement joins TRBV6-6 to TRBJ2-1, with D possibly TRBD1 on 5 matching bases. V lost 0 bases and J 0 bases, leaving 15 bases between the germline ends. The CDR3 loop spans 18 amino acids. Germline assignment: CDR1 MNHNY and CDR2 SVGAGI (reference sequence). The CDR3 DNA reads as TGTGCCAGCAGTTACTCCCGGCTAACAGGCTACTCCTACAATGAGCAGTTCTTC. Protein: CASSYSRLTGYSYNEQFF.

This clonotype was seen a handful of times. The chain links TRBV24-1 to TRBJ1-2; D gene unclear. The germline V and J ends were trimmed by 0 bases and 5 bases, with 3 bases remaining between them. CDR3 length equals 12 residues. Germline CDR1 KGHDR, CDR2 SFDVKD. CDR3: CATSDLKYGYTF. Written as DNA, the CDR3 is TGTGCCACCAGTGATTTGAAGTATGGCTACACCTTC.

This clonotype was observed many times. The DNA for the CDR3 is TGTGCCAGCAGTTTGACAGGGGACGCTGAAGCTTTCTTT. Translating it yields CASSLTGDAEAFF. The genes are TRBV27 and TRBJ1-1; 8 bases line up with TRBD1. The germline V gene encodes CDR1 MNHEY and CDR2 SMNVEV (reference sequence). CDR3 length: 13 residues. The V and J ends lost 3 bases and 6 bases, in that order; junction bases with no gene match: 3.

The V call is TRBV10-2, the J call TRBJ1-1; D is ambiguous. The CDR3 runs 12 residues. Trimming took off 2 bases at V and 3 bases at J, with 4 bases between the two ends. CDR1 and CDR2 from the germline V gene are WSHSY and SAAADI. CDR3 coding DNA: TGCGCCAGCAGTGAGATGGACACTGAAGCTTTCTTT. Its translation: CASSEMDTEAFF.

This clonotype showed up many times. The chain is built from TRBV6-5 and TRBJ1-1; TRBD1 might be the D (6 bases). Germline values: CDR1 MNHEY, CDR2 SVGAGI. V lost 6 bases to trimming and J lost 6 bases, with 14 bases between them. CDR3 size: 13 residues. Written as DNA, the CDR3 is TGTGCCAGCAGCCCCAGGGGAACCGCTGAAGCTTTCTTT. It is translated as CASSPRGTAEAFF.

This clonotype was seen ten or more times. The chain uses TRBV9 and TRBJ2-5, with 7 bases matching TRBD2. Germline V gene lookup returns CDR1 SGDLS and CDR2 YYNGEE. J was trimmed by 3 bases and V by 0 bases; bases with no gene match: 2. The CDR3 is made up of 14 amino acids. The CDR3 DNA sequence: TGTGCCAGCAGCGTAGCGAGCGGGGAAGAGACCCAGTACTTC. This sequence encodes CASSVASGEETQYF.

This clonotype was detected many times. The chain carries TRBV20-1 and TRBJ2-7; 7 positions match TRBD2. Trimming cost V 5 bases and J 3 bases; bases outside gene matches: 4. Germline loops: CDR1 DFQATT, CDR2 SNEGSKA (reference sequence). CDR3 length: 12 residues. The CDR3 nucleotides read TGCAGTGCTCCGGGCGGGAGCTACGAGCAGTACTTC. Its protein is CSAPGGSYEQYF.

Many counts were recorded for this clonotype. This chain links TRBV9 with TRBJ1-6; D ambiguous. The CDR3 totals 14 residues. Trimming cost V 0 bases and J 8 bases, with 9 bases left between them. Germline V gene data show CDR1 as SGDLS and CDR2 as YYNGEE. CDR3 sequence reads: CASSVVGFDSPLHF. CDR3 sequence (DNA): TGTGCCAGCAGCGTAGTGGGGTTTGATTCACCCCTCCACTTT.

In its sample, this clonotype was seen many times. The V gene is TRBV21-1, the J gene TRBJ2-5; TRBD2, the D gene given by the table, was not confirmed from the DNA. TRBV21-1 is assigned pseudogene status. CDR3 length equals 18 residues. DNA for the CDR3: TGTGCCAGCAGCAAAGTACTGGGACTAGCGGGGTATCAAGAGACCCAGTACTTC. Its protein is CASSKVLGLAGYQETQYF.

This clonotype was recorded at least ten times. The chain uses TRBV27 and TRBJ1-4; tentatively, D is TRBD1 (5 bases). The CDR3 sequence is 17 residues long. The germline gives CDR1 MNHEY, CDR2 SMNVEV (reference sequence). V was pared by 5 bases and J by 0 bases, with 16 bases between. CDR3: CASSRTGTEATNEKLFF. The CDR3 bases are TGTGCCAGCAGTCGTACCGGGACGGAGGCAACTAATGAAAAACTGTTTTTT.

This clonotype was picked up a small number of times. The V call is TRBV3-1, the J call TRBJ2-2; D possibly corresponds to TRBD2 (5 bases). The CDR3 spans 17 residues. Germline V lookup: CDR1 LGHDT, CDR2 YNNKEL (reference sequence). The V end lost 0 bases, the J end lost 5 bases, and 16 bases lay between the germline ends. This CDR3 is CASSQEAGKVRTGELFF. In nucleotides, the CDR3 is TGTGCCAGCAGCCAAGAGGCGGGCAAAGTCAGGACCGGGGAGCTGTTTTTT.

The chain joins TRBV27 to TRBJ2-1, with 10 bases that match TRBD1. Unmatched junction bases numbered 9, after V lost 5 bases and J lost 5 bases. Germline lookup yields CDR1 MNHEY and CDR2 SMNVEV (reference sequence). The CDR3 is 16 residues long. Here the CDR3 reads CASSTGGTGVHNEQFF. DNA of the CDR3: TGTGCCAGCAGTACCGGCGGGACAGGGGTACACAATGAGCAGTTCTTC.

This clonotype appeared many times. This rearrangement joins TRBV29-1 to TRBJ2-1, with D uncertain. Germline V CDR1 and CDR2: SQVTM, ANQGSEA. With 3 bases removed from V and 0 bases from J, the gap between germline ends came to 9 bases. The CDR3 runs 14 residues. CDR3 nucleotide sequence: TGCAGCGTTGATCGGCTTAGCTCCTACAATGAGCAGTTCTTC. Translating it yields CSVDRLSSYNEQFF.

This clonotype was detected many times. The chain has TRBV29-1 and TRBJ2-7, with 8 bases identical to TRBD1. The CDR3 runs 13 residues. Germline-derived CDR1 and CDR2 are SQVTM and ANQGSEA. The V segment lost 6 bases and the J segment 4 bases; nucleotides outside the gene matches: 8. The CDR3 region is CSVSGTGIYEQYF. The CDR3 DNA reads as TGCAGCGTATCCGGGACAGGAATTTACGAGCAGTACTTC.

This clonotype was detected only a few times. The V gene is TRBV28, the J gene TRBJ2-1; 8 bases agree with TRBD2. This CDR3 region has 16 residues. V shed 2 bases and J 3 bases; nucleotides not matched to a gene: 6. Germline lookup yields CDR1 MDHEN and CDR2 SYDVKM. This CDR3 reads CASSLAGTRLYNEQFF. The CDR3 DNA follows: TGTGCCAGCAGTTTAGCCGGGACTAGACTCTACAATGAGCAGTTCTTC. Looking up the rest from reference TRBV28 and TRBJ2-1 gives the full variable domain: DVKVTQSSRYLVKRTGEKVFLECVQDMDHENMFWYRQDPGLGLRLIYFSYDVKMKEKGDIPEGYSVSREKKERFSLILESASTNQTSMYLCASSLAGTRLYNEQFFGPGTRLTVL.

This clonotype showed up just a few times. This rearrangement joins TRBV18 to TRBJ1-5, with D possibly being TRBD1 (5 bases). V was pared by 3 bases and J by 6 bases, with 9 bases between. CDR3 length: 13 residues. Germline CDR1 reads KGHSH; CDR2 reads LQKENI. The chain's CDR3 is CASSPAGLQPQHF. CDR3 DNA sequence: TGTGCCAGCTCACCGGCGGGGCTTCAGCCCCAGCATTTT.